This T cell receptor (beta chain) appears in the sequencing data of a study of read filtering for tumor transcriptome and immune sequencing. The wider study: RNA-seq yielded only roughly 80 to 1,300 TCR reads, IR-seq about 4 to 10.27 million.

Germline values: CDR1 KGHDR, CDR2 SFDVKD. V was clipped by 1 base and J by 7 bases, with 18 bases between them. The CDR3 has 17 residues. From 400 to 450 ng of RNA, a library with molecular barcoded alpha/delta and beta/gamma adaptors was made. Via MiXCR, TCRdb re-called the reads, giving one row per CDR3 protein. The data contain over 55,000 distinct CDR3 sequences, about 15% of them singletons. This clonotype was seen ten or more times. Its specificity is unknown. Study-wide results and caveats: This fraction held mixed bone marrow immune cells after CD138-negative sorting. Single-read clonotypes: roughly four fifths of IR-seq clonotypes (about 3.5% of reads), 74.6% of RNA-seq clonotypes (nearly 45% of reads).

The chain links TRBV24-1 to TRBJ1-4; D is uncertain. Sequenced material: a population of CD138-negative cells sorted from bone marrow. The source of this sequence is a donor older than 35 with multiple myeloma. The DNA for the CDR3 is TGTGCCACCAGTGATTTCCCCAACGGAGGGAGCGGTGAAAAACTGTTTTTT. This encodes CATSDFPNGGSGEKLFF.